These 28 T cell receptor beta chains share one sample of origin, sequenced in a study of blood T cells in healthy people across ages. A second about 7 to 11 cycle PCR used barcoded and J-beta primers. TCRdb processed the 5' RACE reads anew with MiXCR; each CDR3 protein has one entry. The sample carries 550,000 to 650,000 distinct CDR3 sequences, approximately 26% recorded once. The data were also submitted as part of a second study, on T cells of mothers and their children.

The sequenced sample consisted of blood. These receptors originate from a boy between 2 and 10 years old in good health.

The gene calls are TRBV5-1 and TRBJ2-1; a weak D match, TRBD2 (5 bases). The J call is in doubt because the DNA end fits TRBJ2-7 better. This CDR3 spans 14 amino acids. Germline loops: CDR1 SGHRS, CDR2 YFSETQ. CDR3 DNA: TGCGCCAGCAGCTTGGACAGACTAACCTACGAGCAGTACTTC. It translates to CASSLDRLTYEQYF.

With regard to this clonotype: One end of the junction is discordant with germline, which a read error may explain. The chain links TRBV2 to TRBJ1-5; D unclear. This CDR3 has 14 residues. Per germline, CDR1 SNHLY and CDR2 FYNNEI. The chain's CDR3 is CASRISYSNRPQHF. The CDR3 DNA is TGTGCCAGCAGAATCAGTTATAGCAATCGGCCCCAGCATTTT.

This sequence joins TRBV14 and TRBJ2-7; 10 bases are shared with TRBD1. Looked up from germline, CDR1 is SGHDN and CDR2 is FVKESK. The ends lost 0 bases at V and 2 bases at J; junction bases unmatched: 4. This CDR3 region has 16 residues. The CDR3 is CASSQDTGQGAYEQYF. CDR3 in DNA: TGTGCCAGCAGCCAAGATACAGGACAGGGGGCCTACGAGCAGTACTTC.

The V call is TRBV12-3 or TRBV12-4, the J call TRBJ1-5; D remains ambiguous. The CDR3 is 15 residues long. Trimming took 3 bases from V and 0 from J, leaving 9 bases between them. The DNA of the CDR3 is TGTGCCAGCAGTTTCGGAGTCCTTAGCAATCAGCCCCAGCATTTT. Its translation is CASSFGVLSNQPQHF.

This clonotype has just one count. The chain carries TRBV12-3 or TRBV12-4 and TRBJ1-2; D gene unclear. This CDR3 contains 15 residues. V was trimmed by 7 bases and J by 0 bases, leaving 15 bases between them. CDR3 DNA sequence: TGTGCCAGCACCTATCACACTATTTCTAACTATGGCTACACCTTC. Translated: CASTYHTISNYGYTF.

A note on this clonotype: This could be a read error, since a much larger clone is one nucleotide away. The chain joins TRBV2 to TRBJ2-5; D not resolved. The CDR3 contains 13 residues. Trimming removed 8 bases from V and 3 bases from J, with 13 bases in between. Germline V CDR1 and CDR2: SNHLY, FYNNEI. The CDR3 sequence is CASWEWGKETQYF. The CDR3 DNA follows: TGTGCCAGCTGGGAATGGGGTAAAGAGACCCAGTACTTC. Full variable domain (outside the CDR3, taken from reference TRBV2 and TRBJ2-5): EPEVTQTPSHQVTQMGQEVILRCVPISNHLYFYWYRQILGQKVEFLVSFYNNEISEKSEIFDDQFSVERPDGSNFTLKIRSTKLEDSAMYFCASWEWGKETQYFGPGTRLLVL.

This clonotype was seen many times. The CDR3 loop is CAAQGANQPQHF. Here the CDR3 DNA reads TGTGCCGCACAGGGGGCGAACCAGCCCCAGCATTTT. This sequence joins TRBV10-3 and TRBJ1-5; 9 bases align to TRBD1. The trim removed 11 bases at V and 7 bases at J, leaving 6 bases unmatched. The germline CDR1 and CDR2 sequences are ENHRY and SYGVKD. This CDR3 is 12 amino acids long.

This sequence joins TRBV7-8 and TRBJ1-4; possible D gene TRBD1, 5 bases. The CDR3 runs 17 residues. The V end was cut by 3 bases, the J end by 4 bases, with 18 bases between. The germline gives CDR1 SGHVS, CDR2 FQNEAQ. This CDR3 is CASSLVPVKGLNEKLFF. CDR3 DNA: TGTGCCAGCAGCTTGGTGCCCGTCAAGGGGCTTAATGAAAAACTGTTTTTT.

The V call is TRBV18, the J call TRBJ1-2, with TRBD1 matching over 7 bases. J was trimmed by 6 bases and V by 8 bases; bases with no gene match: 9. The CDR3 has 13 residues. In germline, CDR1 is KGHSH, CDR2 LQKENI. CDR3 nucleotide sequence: TGTGCCAGCCCGACAGGGTTGGGGAATGGCTACACCTTC. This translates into CASPTGLGNGYTF.

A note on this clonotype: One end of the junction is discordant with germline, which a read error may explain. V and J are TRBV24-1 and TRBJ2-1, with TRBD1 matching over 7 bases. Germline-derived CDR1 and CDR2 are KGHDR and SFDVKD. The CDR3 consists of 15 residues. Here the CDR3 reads CATSDPGTEYNEQFF. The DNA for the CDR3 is TGTGCCACTAGTGACCCCGGGACAGAGTACAATGAGCAGTTCTTC.

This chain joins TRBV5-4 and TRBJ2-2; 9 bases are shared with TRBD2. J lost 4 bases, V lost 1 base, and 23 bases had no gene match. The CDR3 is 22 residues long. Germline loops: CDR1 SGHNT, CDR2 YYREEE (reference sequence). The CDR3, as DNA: TGTGCCAGCAGCTTGTTTTTAGTATATGGGACTAGCATGTCCCGGCGCACCGGGGAGCTGTTTTTT. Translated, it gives CASSLFLVYGTSMSRRTGELFF.

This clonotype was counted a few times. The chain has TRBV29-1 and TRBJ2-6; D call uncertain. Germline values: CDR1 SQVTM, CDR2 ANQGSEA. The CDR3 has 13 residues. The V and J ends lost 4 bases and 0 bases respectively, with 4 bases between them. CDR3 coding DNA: TGCAGCGTTGGGAGCTCTGGGGCCAACGTCCTGACTTTC. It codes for CSVGSSGANVLTF.

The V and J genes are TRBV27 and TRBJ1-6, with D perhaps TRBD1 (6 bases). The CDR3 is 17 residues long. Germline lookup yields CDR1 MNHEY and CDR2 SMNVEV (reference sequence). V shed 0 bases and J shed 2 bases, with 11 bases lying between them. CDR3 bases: TGTGCCAGCAGTTTATCTAGGGGGGCGACCTATAATTCACCCCTCCACTTT. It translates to CASSLSRGATYNSPLHF.

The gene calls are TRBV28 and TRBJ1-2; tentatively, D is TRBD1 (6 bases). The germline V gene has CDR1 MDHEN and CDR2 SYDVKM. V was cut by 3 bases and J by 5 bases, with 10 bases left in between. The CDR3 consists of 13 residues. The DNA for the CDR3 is TGTGCCAGCAGTTTCAGCCAGGGGTATGGCTACACCTTC. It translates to CASSFSQGYGYTF.

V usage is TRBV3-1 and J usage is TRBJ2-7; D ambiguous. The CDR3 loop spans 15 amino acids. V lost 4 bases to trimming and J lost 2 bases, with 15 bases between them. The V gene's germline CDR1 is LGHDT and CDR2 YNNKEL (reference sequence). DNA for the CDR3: TGTGCCAGCAGCCCCCTCCGAGGTTCTGCCTACGAGCAGTACTTC. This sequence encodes CASSPLRGSAYEQYF.

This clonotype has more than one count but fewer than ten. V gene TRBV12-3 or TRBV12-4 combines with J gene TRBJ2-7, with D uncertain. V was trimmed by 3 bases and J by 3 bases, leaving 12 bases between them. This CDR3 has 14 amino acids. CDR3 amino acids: CASSFSPSNYEQYF. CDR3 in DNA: TGTGCCAGCAGTTTCTCCCCGTCCAACTACGAGCAGTACTTC.

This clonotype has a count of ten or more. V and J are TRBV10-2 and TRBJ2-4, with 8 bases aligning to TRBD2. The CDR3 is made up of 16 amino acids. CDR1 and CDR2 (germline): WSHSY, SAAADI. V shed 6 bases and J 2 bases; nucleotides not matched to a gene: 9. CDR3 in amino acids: CASSMSGRVSKNIQYF. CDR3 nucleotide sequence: TGCGCCAGCAGCATGAGCGGGAGAGTATCCAAAAACATTCAGTACTTC.

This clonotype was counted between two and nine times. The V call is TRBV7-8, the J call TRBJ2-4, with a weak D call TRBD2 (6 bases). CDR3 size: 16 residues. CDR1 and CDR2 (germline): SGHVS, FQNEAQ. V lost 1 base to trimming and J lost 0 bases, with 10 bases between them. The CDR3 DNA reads TGTGCCAGCAGCTTAGGGAGGGCCATAGCCAAAAACATTCAGTACTTC. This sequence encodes CASSLGRAIAKNIQYF.

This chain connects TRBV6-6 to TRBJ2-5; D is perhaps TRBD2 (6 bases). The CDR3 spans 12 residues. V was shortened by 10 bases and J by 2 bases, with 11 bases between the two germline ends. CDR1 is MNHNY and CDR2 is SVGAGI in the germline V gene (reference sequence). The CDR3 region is CATRAGQETQYF. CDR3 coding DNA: TGTGCCACCCGGGCGGGGCAAGAGACCCAGTACTTC.

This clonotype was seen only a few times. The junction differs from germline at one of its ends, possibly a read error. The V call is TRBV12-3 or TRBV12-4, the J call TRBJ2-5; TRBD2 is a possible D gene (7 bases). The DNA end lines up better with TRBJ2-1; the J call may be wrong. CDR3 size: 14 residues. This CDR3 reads CASSWGGADNEQFF. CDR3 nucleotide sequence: TGTGCCAGTAGTTGGGGGGGGGCTGACAATGAGCAGTTCTTC.

CDR3 sequence reads: CAGSKSGGVGEKLFF. CDR3 DNA: TGTGCCGGCAGCAAATCAGGGGGCGTGGGGGAGAAACTGTTTTTT. The chain joins TRBV21-1 to TRBJ1-4; the listed D gene, TRBD1, was not tested against the DNA. TRBV21-1 is assigned pseudogene status. The CDR3 is made up of 15 amino acids.

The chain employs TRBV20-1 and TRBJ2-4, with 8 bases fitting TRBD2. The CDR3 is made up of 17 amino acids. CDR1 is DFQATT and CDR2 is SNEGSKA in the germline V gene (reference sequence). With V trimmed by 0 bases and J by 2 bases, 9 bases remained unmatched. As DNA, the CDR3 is TGCAGTGCTAGAGATCCAAGCGGGGGAGGGACCAAAAACATTCAGTACTTC. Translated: CSARDPSGGGTKNIQYF.

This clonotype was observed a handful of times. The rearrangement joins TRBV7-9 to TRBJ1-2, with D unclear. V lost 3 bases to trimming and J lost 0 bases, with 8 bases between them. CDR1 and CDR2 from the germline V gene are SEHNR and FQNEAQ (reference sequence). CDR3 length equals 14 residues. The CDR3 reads CASSFPGANYGYTF. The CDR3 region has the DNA TGTGCCAGCAGCTTTCCAGGAGCTAACTATGGCTACACCTTC.

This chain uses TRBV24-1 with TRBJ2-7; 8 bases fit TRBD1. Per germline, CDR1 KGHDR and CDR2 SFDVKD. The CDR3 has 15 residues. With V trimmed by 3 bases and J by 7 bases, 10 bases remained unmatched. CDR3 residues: CATSDPGQDYNEQYF. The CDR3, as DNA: TGTGCCACCAGTGATCCGGGACAGGACTACAATGAGCAGTACTTC.

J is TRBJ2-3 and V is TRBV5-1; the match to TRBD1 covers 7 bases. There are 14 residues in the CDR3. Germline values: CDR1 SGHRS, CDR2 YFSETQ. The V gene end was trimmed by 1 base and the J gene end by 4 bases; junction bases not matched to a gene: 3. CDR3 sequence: CASSLTGEPDTQYF. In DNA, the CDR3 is TGCGCCAGCAGCTTGACAGGGGAGCCAGATACGCAGTATTTT.

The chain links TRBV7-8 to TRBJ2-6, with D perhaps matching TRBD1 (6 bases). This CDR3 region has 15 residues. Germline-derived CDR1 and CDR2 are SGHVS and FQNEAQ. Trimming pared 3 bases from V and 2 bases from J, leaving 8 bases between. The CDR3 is CASSFKGAGANVLTF. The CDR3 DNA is TGTGCCAGCAGCTTTAAGGGGGCTGGGGCCAACGTCCTGACTTTC.

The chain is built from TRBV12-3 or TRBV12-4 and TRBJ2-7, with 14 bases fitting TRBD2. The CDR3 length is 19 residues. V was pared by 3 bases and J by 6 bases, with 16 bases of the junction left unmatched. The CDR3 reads CASSFTGRGLAGEAREQYF. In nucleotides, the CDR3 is TGTGCCAGCAGTTTTACGGGGAGGGGACTAGCGGGAGAAGCCCGCGAGCAGTACTTC.

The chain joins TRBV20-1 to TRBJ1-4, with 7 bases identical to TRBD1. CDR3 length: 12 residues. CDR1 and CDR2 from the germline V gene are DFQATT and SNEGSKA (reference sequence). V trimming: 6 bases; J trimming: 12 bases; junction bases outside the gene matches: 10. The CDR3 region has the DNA TGCAGTGCGATTGACCAGGGGGATGAACTGTTTTTT. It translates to CSAIDQGDELFF.